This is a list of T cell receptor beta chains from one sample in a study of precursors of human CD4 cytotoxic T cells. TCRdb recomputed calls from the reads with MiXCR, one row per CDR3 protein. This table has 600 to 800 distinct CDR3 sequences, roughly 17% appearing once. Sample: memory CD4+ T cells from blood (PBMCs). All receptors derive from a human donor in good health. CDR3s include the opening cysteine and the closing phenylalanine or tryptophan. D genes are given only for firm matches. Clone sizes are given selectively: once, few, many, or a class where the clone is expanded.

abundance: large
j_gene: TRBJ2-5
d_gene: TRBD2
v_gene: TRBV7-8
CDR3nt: TGTGCCAGCGTTCTAGCGGAAAAAGGCGAGACCCAGTACTTC
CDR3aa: CASVLAEKGETQYF

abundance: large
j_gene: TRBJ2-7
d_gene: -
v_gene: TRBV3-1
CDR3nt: TGTGCCAGCAGACACCGGGACCGTCCCTACGAGCAGTACTTC
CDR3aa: CASRHRDRPYEQYF

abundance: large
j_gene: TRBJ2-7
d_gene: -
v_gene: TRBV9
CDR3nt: TGTGCCAGCAGCGCCACCCCCCTAGTGGGGTACGAGCAGTACTTC
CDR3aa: CASSATPLVGYEQYF

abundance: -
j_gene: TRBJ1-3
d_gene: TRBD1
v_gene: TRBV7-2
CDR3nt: TGTGCCAGCAGCTACCGTCAGGGGGCTGGTGGAAACACCATATATTTT
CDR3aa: CASSYRQGAGGNTIYF

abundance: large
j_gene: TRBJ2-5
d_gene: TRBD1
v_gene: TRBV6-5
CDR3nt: TGTGCCAGCAGTCTCCAGAACAGGGGAGAGACCCAGTACTTC
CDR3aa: CASSLQNRGETQYF

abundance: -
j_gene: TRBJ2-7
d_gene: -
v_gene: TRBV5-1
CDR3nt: TGCGCCAGCAGCTTCGGAGGAAACTCCTACGAGCAGTACTTC
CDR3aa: CASSFGGNSYEQYF

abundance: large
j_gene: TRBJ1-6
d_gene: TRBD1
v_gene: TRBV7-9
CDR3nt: TGTGCCAGCAGCGGGTACAGGGGGAGCTCCTATAATTCACCCCTCCACTTT
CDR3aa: CASSGYRGSSYNSPLHF

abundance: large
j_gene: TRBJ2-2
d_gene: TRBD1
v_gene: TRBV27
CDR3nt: TGTGCCAGCAGTACCGGACAGGGGGTTTCGTTCACCGGGGAGCTGTTTTTT
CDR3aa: CASSTGQGVSFTGELFF

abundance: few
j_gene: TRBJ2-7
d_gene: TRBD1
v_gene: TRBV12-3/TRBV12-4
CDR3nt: TGTGCCAGCAGTTTAGGGACAGGGTTTTCCTACGAGCAGTACTTC
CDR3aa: CASSLGTGFSYEQYF

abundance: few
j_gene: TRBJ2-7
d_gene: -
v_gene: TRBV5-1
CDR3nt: TGCGCCAGCAGCTCAAAAGGGACGGCGGACTACGAGCAGTACTTC
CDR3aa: CASSSKGTADYEQYF

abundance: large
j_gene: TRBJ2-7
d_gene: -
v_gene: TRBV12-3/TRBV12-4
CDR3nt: TGTGCCAGCAGTTTAGCGTCCACGATCGGGCAGTACTTC
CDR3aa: CASSLASTIGQYF

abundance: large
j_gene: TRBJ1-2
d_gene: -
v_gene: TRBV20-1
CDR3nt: TGCAGTGCTAGAGATCTGGGTTCATATGGCTACACCTTC
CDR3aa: CSARDLGSYGYTF

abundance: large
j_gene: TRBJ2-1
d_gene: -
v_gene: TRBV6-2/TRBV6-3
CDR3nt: TGTGCCAGCAGTTACGACGGGAACAATGAGCAGTTCTTC
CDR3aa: CASSYDGNNEQFF

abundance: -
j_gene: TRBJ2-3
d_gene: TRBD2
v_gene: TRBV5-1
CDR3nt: TGCGCCAGCAGCACCACTAGCGGGAGGCCAGATACGCAGTATTTT
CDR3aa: CASSTTSGRPDTQYF

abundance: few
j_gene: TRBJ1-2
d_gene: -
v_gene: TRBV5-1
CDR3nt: TGCGCCAGCAGCTTGGAGAGAGGCGGCTACACCTTC
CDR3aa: CASSLERGGYTF

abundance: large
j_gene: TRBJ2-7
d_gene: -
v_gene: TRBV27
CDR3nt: TGTGCCAGCAGAAAAAAGGACAACTACGAGCAGTACTTC
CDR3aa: CASRKKDNYEQYF

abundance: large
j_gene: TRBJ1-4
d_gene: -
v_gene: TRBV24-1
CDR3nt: TGTGCCACCAGTGGTGACAGCCCTTATCAACTGTTTTTT
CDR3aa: CATSGDSPYQLFF